The subject of this entry is one TCR beta chain. Under the authors' procedure: From reference gene primer amplification, estimates of nucleated cell counts were derived. The method was immunoSEQ multiplex PCR; TCRdb's version includes in-frame clones alone and lacks a portion of them. V and J calls and clone size are copied from that table; D and trimming were computed from the DNA. The sample has hundreds of thousands of clones; approximately 80% are singletons. The data are from a study of blood T cell repertoires in COVID-19. In the study overall: The origin of the acute and convalescent COVID-19 samples was the United States, Italy and Spain. Sources were T cells, B-cell-depleted T cells, or PBMCs; the material itself was cDNA or gDNA.

The V gene's germline CDR1 is SGHDT and CDR2 YYEEEE. CDR3 size: 14 residues. Trimming removed 0 bases from V and 3 bases from J, with 6 bases in between. The specimen sequenced was peripheral blood. The receptor's source is a woman of 80 years or more with active or convalescent COVID-19. The V call is TRBV5-6, the J call TRBJ1-4, with no clear D. The CDR3 DNA sequence: TGTGCCAGCAGCTTGGGGAGGTCTAATGAAAAACTGTTTTTT. Translation gives CASSLGRSNEKLFF.